What follows describes a single T cell receptor (beta chain). Repertoires were generated with immunoSEQ multiplex PCR, while TCRdb's copy carries only in-frame clones and drops some. The profile shows more than 35,000 clones, about 88% of them singletons. The CDR3 is made up of 13 amino acids. CDR1 is SGHVS, CDR2 FQNEAQ, per germline. Trimming took off 3 bases at V and 2 bases at J, with 7 bases between the two ends. These data belong to a study of OX40 agonist ivuxolimab in advanced cancers. The rearrangement joins TRBV7-8 to TRBJ1-1; D remains ambiguous. Sequenced here: CD4+ or CD8+ T cells sorted from blood, sampled in a trial of the OX40 agonist ivuxolimab. The sequence was obtained from an adult with an advanced solid tumor such as melanoma, head and neck, liver or kidney cancer. As DNA, the CDR3 is TGTGCCAGCAGCTTGTTTGATAACACTGAAGCTTTCTTT. Encoded protein: CASSLFDNTEAFF. The full variable domain, with the rest looked up from reference TRBV7-8 and TRBJ1-1, is GAGVSQSPRYKVAKRGQDVALRCDPISGHVSLFWYQQALGQGPEFLTYFQNEAQLDKSGLPSDRFFAERPEGSVSTLKIQRTQQEDSAVYLCASSLFDNTEAFFGQGTRLTVV.